The 5 T cell receptor beta chains presented below share a single source sample, sequenced in a study of long-term antiretroviral therapy in people with HIV. Researchers report immunoSEQ v3.0 was run at survey level. Some clones are missing from TCRdb's copy, which holds only in-frame ones; the method was immunoSEQ multiplex PCR. The repertoire holds approximately 25,000 clones, with 84% as singletons. The sample here was unsorted PBMCs, taken 3 years after starting antiretroviral therapy. These receptor sequences come from a man aged 50 to 59 with HIV.

On this clone itself: Sequence at one end of the junction differs from germline and may be a read error. V usage is TRBV7-7 and J usage is TRBJ2-3; tentatively, D is TRBD1 (5 bases). This CDR3 is built from 15 residues. Germline-derived CDR1 and CDR2 are SSHAT and FNYEAQ (reference sequence). CDR3 DNA sequence: TGTGCTAGCAGCTTATATGGGGCCGCGGCAGATACGCAGTATTTT. This encodes CASSLYGAAADTQYF.

The chain links TRBV28 to TRBJ2-7, with a possible D match to TRBD1 (5 bases). This CDR3 is 14 amino acids long. Trimming took off 1 base at V and 3 bases at J, with 10 bases between the two ends. Germline lookup yields CDR1 MDHEN and CDR2 SYDVKM. This CDR3 is CASSLLGENYEQYF. The CDR3 nucleotides are TGTGCCAGCAGTTTATTAGGGGAAAACTACGAGCAGTACTTC.

The rearrangement joins TRBV19 to TRBJ2-7; D is tentatively TRBD1 or TRBD2 (5 bases each). The CDR3 length is 13 residues. In germline, CDR1 is LNHDA, CDR2 SQIVND (reference sequence). V lost 8 bases and J lost 5, with 16 bases in between. In DNA form, the CDR3 reads TGTGCCAGTGGGGACGCAGGGCGGGACGAGCAGTACTTC. Residues: CASGDAGRDEQYF.

This chain joins TRBV27 and TRBJ2-7, with 7 bases that match TRBD1. CDR3 length: 14 amino acids. The ends lost 5 bases at V and 0 bases at J; junction bases unmatched: 4. Germline loops: CDR1 MNHEY, CDR2 SMNVEV (reference sequence). CDR3 nucleotide sequence: TGTGCCAGCAGTGGCCGGGACAGCTCCTACGAGCAGTACTTC. Protein: CASSGRDSSYEQYF.

The V and J genes are TRBV9 and TRBJ1-4, with TRBD1 as a possible D gene (5 bases). V lost 0 bases and J 1 base, leaving 7 bases between the germline ends. The germline gives CDR1 SGDLS, CDR2 YYNGEE. The CDR3 runs to 15 residues. The CDR3 DNA reads TGTGCCAGCAGCGTAGAGAGGGGAACTAATGAAAAACTGTTTTTT. Protein: CASSVERGTNEKLFF.